This T cell receptor beta chain was retrieved from a study of T-cell memory formation after mild COVID-19. Study-level points and caveats: There were some responding clones in pre-infection memory, which suggested that cross-reactive memory had joined. There was no confirmation that second-wave clones peaking on day 37 were SARS-CoV-2 specific.

Each CDR3 protein gets one entry after TCRdb re-called the 5' RACE reads with MiXCR. The repertoire holds some 300,000 distinct CDR3 sequences, less than 25% seen once, with under 25% in the top ten. This clonotype was seen once. Its matching antigen is unknown. The TCR was taken from a man younger than 30 who had mild COVID-19 (a few samples of this study predate the infection). Cell type and time point are not known. Sequenced sample: PBMCs or a T cell subset sorted from them (not recorded which).

The CDR3 protein is CASSLGPGVNTEAFF. DNA of the CDR3: TGTGCCAGCAGCTTAGGTCCCGGGGTGAACACTGAAGCTTTCTTT. The chain couples TRBV11-3 to TRBJ1-1, with no clear D. Per the germline V gene, CDR1 is SGHNT and CDR2 is YENEEA. The length of the CDR3 is 15 residues. Trimming took 1 base from V and 0 from J, leaving 9 bases between them.